The 26 T cell receptor beta chains below come from one sample, sequenced in a study of blood T cell repertoires in COVID-19. Method: immunoSEQ multiplex PCR; TCRdb's copy keeps in-frame clones and lacks some. The repertoire consists of about 220,000 clones, with over 75% occurring once and the leading ten covering approximately 3.1%. Input material: PBMCs or T cells enriched from blood (not recorded which). The receptors come from a woman aged 55-75 years who had recovered from COVID-19.

The table lists this clone with a count of one. V usage is TRBV19 and J usage is TRBJ2-2; 11 bases fit TRBD2. This CDR3 comprises 17 residues. The germline V gene has CDR1 LNHDA and CDR2 SQIVND (reference sequence). J lost 0 bases, V lost 6 bases, and 6 bases had no gene match. CDR3 in DNA: TGTGCCAGTAGGGCGGGACTAGCGGCCGCGAACACCGGGGAGCTGTTTTTT. Translation gives CASRAGLAAANTGELFF.

The chain couples TRBV4-2 to TRBJ2-3, with D maybe TRBD2 (6 bases). Trimming took off 4 bases at V and 0 bases at J, with 17 bases between the two ends. The germline CDR1 and CDR2 sequences are LGHNA and YNFKEQ. The length of the CDR3 is 17 residues. CDR3 loop: CASSPTRGLGSTDTQYF. CDR3 nucleotide sequence: TGTGCCAGCAGCCCGACCCGGGGGTTGGGGAGCACAGATACGCAGTATTTT.

This rearrangement joins TRBV7-8 to TRBJ1-6; 7 bases map to TRBD1. This CDR3 is 18 amino acids long. V lost 5 bases and J lost 2; bases outside the gene matches: 12. CDR1 is SGHVS and CDR2 is FQNEAQ in the germline V gene. The CDR3 is CASSEEGQRRTYNSPLHF. The CDR3 DNA follows: TGTGCCAGCAGCGAGGAGGGACAGCGAAGAACCTATAATTCACCCCTCCACTTT.

This clone has more than one count but fewer than ten. This chain uses TRBV9 with TRBJ2-7; TRBD2 is a possible D gene (6 bases). Between the trimmed V and J ends, which lost 4 bases and 9 bases, there was a span of 17 bases. Germline CDR1 SGDLS, CDR2 YYNGEE. This CDR3 has 13 residues. CDR3 in amino acids: CASSTPGLSAQYF. For the CDR3, the DNA is TGTGCCAGCAGCACACCCGGACTAAGTGCGCAGTACTTC.

A note on this clone: The sample has other DNA sequences that encode this CDR3 too. The CDR3 region is CASSSGSSYNEQFF. The CDR3 bases are TGTGCCAGTTCTAGCGGCAGTTCCTACAATGAGCAGTTCTTC. The rearrangement links TRBV19 to TRBJ2-1; the match to TRBD2 covers 7 bases. Germline loops: CDR1 LNHDA, CDR2 SQIVND (reference sequence). V lost 8 bases to trimming and J lost 1 base; unmatched junction nucleotides: 5. The CDR3 has 14 residues.

The chain couples TRBV27 to TRBJ2-5; 12 bases match TRBD1. The trim removed 4 bases at V and 7 bases at J, leaving 13 bases unmatched. The germline CDR1 and CDR2 sequences are MNHEY and SMNVEV (reference sequence). The CDR3 covers 17 residues. CDR3 bases: TGTGCCAGCAGTTATAGAACCCCGGGACAGGGGGCCGTGACCCAGTACTTC. It codes for CASSYRTPGQGAVTQYF.

The chain uses TRBV2 and TRBJ2-3; TRBD2 agrees at 7 bases. Losses at the gene ends were 6 bases for V and 2 bases for J; bases not matched to a gene: 5. CDR1 is SNHLY and CDR2 is FYNNEI in the germline V gene. The CDR3 runs to 14 residues. The CDR3 is CASRGDYFTDTQYF. In DNA, the CDR3 is TGTGCCAGCAGGGGGGACTACTTCACAGATACGCAGTATTTT.

The rearrangement links TRBV15 to TRBJ2-3, with D perhaps matching TRBD1 (6 bases). Germline V gene lookup returns CDR1 LNHNV and CDR2 YYDKDF (reference sequence). This CDR3 comprises 13 residues. Trimming shortened V by 7 bases and J by 1 base, and 9 bases separated the two germline ends. Written as DNA, the CDR3 is TGTGCCACCACGGGACAACGCACAGATACGCAGTATTTT. Translated: CATTGQRTDTQYF. Using reference TRBV15 and TRBJ2-3 for the parts outside the CDR3, the full variable domain is DAMVIQNPRYQVTQFGKPVTLSCSQTLNHNVMYWYQQKSSQAPKLLFHYYDKDFNNEADTPDNFQSRRPNTSFCFLDIRSPGLGDTAMYLCATTGQRTDTQYFGPGTRLTVL.

The chain links TRBV19 to TRBJ1-5, with 9 bases identical to TRBD1. V trimming: 4 bases; J trimming: 0 bases; junction bases outside the gene matches: 4. Germline lookup yields CDR1 LNHDA and CDR2 SQIVND (reference sequence). CDR3 size: 16 residues. This CDR3 reads CASSKGQGYSNQPQHF. The CDR3 nucleotides are TGTGCCAGTAGTAAGGGACAGGGTTATAGCAATCAGCCCCAGCATTTT. The whole variable domain, remainder taken from reference TRBV19 and TRBJ1-5, is DGGITQSPKYLFRKEGQNVTLSCEQNLNHDAMYWYRQDPGQGLRLIYYSQIVNDFQKGDIAEGYSVSREKKESFPLTVTSAQKNPTAFYLCASSKGQGYSNQPQHFGDGTRLSIL.

A word on this clone: The sample holds other DNA sequences that translate to the same CDR3. This rearrangement joins TRBV2 to TRBJ1-1, with a weak D call TRBD1 (5 bases). Trimming shortened V by 3 bases and J by 1 base, and 9 bases separated the two germline ends. CDR3 length: 14 residues. Germline CDR1 and CDR2: SNHLY and FYNNEI. CDR3 nucleotides: TGTGCCAGCAGTGACAGGGTGCGGAACACTGAAGCTTTCTTT. Its translation: CASSDRVRNTEAFF.

J is TRBJ2-7 and V is TRBV12-5, with 11 nucleotides matching TRBD2. The CDR3 is 15 residues long. J lost 3 bases, V lost 6 bases, and 7 bases had no gene match. The germline gives CDR1 LGHNT, CDR2 FRNRAP. CDR3 amino acids: CASGTLGTSGYEQYF. CDR3 in DNA: TGTGCTAGTGGAACACTAGGGACTAGCGGCTACGAGCAGTACTTC.

The V call is TRBV7-8, the J call TRBJ2-1; D remains ambiguous. The germline V and J ends were trimmed by 1 base and 5 bases, with 6 bases remaining between them. This CDR3 comprises 13 residues. The germline V gene has CDR1 SGHVS and CDR2 FQNEAQ. This CDR3 is CASSLDSHNEQFF. CDR3 sequence (DNA): TGTGCCAGCAGCTTAGACTCACACAATGAGCAGTTCTTC. Variable domain in full (rest from reference TRBV7-8 and TRBJ2-1): GAGVSQSPRYKVAKRGQDVALRCDPISGHVSLFWYQQALGQGPEFLTYFQNEAQLDKSGLPSDRFFAERPEGSVSTLKIQRTQQEDSAVYLCASSLDSHNEQFFGPGTRLTVL.

The V and J genes are TRBV11-1 and TRBJ2-5; D not certain. The CDR3 extends over 12 amino acids. Germline V lookup: CDR1 SGHAT, CDR2 FQDESV (reference sequence). V lost 1 base and J 5 bases, leaving 5 bases between the germline ends. The CDR3 sequence is CASSLVQETQYF. The CDR3 nucleotides read TGTGCCAGCAGCTTAGTGCAGGAGACCCAGTACTTC.

This chain uses TRBV6-5 with TRBJ2-5; 11 positions agree with TRBD2. With V trimmed by 6 bases and J by 4 bases, 7 bases remained unmatched. The CDR3 sequence is 15 residues long. Looked up from germline, CDR1 is MNHEY and CDR2 is SVGAGI. The CDR3 spells CASSDTTSGRETQYF. CDR3 coding DNA: TGTGCCAGCAGCGATACCACTAGCGGGAGAGAGACCCAGTACTTC.

The CDR3 loop is CASTLQGNYGYTF. The CDR3 coding sequence is TGTGCCAGCACCCTACAGGGAAACTATGGCTACACCTTC. The chain uses TRBV12-3 or TRBV12-4 and TRBJ1-2; TRBD1 might be the D (6 bases). V was trimmed by 7 bases and J by 2 bases, leaving 11 bases between them. CDR3 size: 13 residues.

The genes are TRBV10-3 and TRBJ1-4, with TRBD1 as a possible D gene (6 bases). The CDR3 has 15 amino acids. V was cut by 2 bases and J by 2 bases, with 9 bases left in between. Germline values: CDR1 ENHRY, CDR2 SYGVKD. CDR3 in DNA: TGTGCCATCAGTGAGGGGGGGGGCACTAATGAAAAACTGTTTTTT. Encoded protein: CAISEGGGTNEKLFF.

The V gene is TRBV4-1, the J gene TRBJ2-7; TRBD2 matches 7 bases. The ends lost 4 bases at V and 6 bases at J; junction bases unmatched: 9. The CDR3 has 14 residues. CDR1 is MGHRA and CDR2 is YSYEKL in the germline V gene. For the CDR3, the DNA is TGCGCCAGCAGCCTGACTAGCTCAGGCCCCGAGCAGTACTTC. Its translation: CASSLTSSGPEQYF.

V and J are TRBV7-2 and TRBJ2-7; D possibly corresponds to TRBD2 (5 bases). Between the trimmed V and J ends, which lost 4 bases and 6 bases, there was a span of 10 bases. This CDR3 has 12 residues. The germline gives CDR1 SGHTA, CDR2 FQGNSA. The CDR3 bases are TGTGCCAGCAGCTCTAGCAGGTCCGAGCAGTACTTC. Translation gives CASSSSRSEQYF. Combining the CDR3 with reference TRBV7-2 and TRBJ2-7 gives the whole variable domain GAGVSQSPSNKVTEKGKDVELRCDPISGHTALYWYRQSLGQGLEFLIYFQGNSAPDKSGLPSDRFSAERTGGSVSTLTIQRTQQEDSAVYLCASSSSRSEQYFGPGTRLTVT.

This clone was observed once. V is TRBV4-3 and J is TRBJ1-4; tentatively, D is TRBD1 (5 bases). Trimming took 3 bases from V and 8 from J, leaving 7 bases between them. The CDR3 spans 12 residues. Germline CDR1 LGHNA, CDR2 YSLEER. The CDR3 coding sequence is TGCGCCAGCAGCCAGGAGGGGGAAAAACTGTTTTTT. This translates into CASSQEGEKLFF.

This clone has more than one count but fewer than ten. The chain joins TRBV5-4 to TRBJ1-2, with 7 bases identical to TRBD1. Germline lookup yields CDR1 SGHNT and CDR2 YYREEE (reference sequence). Losses at the gene ends were 6 bases for V and 4 bases for J; bases not matched to a gene: 3. The CDR3 totals 12 residues. CDR3 DNA: TGTGCCAGCACCGGGGACAGCTATGGCTACACCTTC. Translating gives CASTGDSYGYTF.

This chain links TRBV4-1 with TRBJ2-5; 8 nucleotides line up with TRBD1. The germline V gene encodes CDR1 MGHRA and CDR2 YSYEKL. The CDR3 contains 16 residues. With 0 bases clipped from V and 4 bases from J, the junction kept 7 bases outside the gene matches. CDR3 in amino acids: CASSQELSRGRETQYF. DNA for the CDR3: TGCGCCAGCAGCCAAGAATTGTCCAGGGGGCGAGAGACCCAGTACTTC.

This clone was found a few times. The chain joins TRBV11-2 to TRBJ1-5; no reliable D call. This CDR3 spans 14 amino acids. V dropped 0 bases and J dropped 6 bases, with 9 bases sitting between them. Germline V lookup: CDR1 SGHAT, CDR2 FQNNGV. Written as DNA, the CDR3 is TGTGCCAGCAGCTTAGATGCGGGAGTTCAGCCCCAGCATTTT. Translated, it gives CASSLDAGVQPQHF. The full variable domain, rest sourced from reference TRBV11-2 and TRBJ1-5, is EAGVAQSPRYKIIEKRQSVAFWCNPISGHATLYWYQQILGQGPKLLIQFQNNGVVDDSQLPKDRFSAERLKGVDSTLKIQPAKLEDSAVYLCASSLDAGVQPQHFGDGTRLSIL.

V gene TRBV7-2 combines with J gene TRBJ1-6; D is unclear. Trimming shortened V by 2 bases and J by 5 bases, and 10 bases separated the two germline ends. CDR3 length equals 15 residues. Germline V CDR1 and CDR2: SGHTA, FQGNSA. In DNA, the CDR3 is TGTGCCAGCAGCTTAATGAGTGGAGATAATTCACCCCTCCACTTT. As protein: CASSLMSGDNSPLHF. Using reference TRBV7-2 and TRBJ1-6 for the parts outside the CDR3, the full variable domain is GAGVSQSPSNKVTEKGKDVELRCDPISGHTALYWYRQSLGQGLEFLIYFQGNSAPDKSGLPSDRFSAERTGGSVSTLTIQRTQQEDSAVYLCASSLMSGDNSPLHFGNGTRLTVT.

This chain joins TRBV5-1 and TRBJ2-5, with 13 bases that match TRBD2. This CDR3 comprises 17 residues. The junction had 6 bases not matched to a gene; V was cut back by 4 bases and J by 0 bases. Germline values: CDR1 SGHRS, CDR2 YFSETQ. The CDR3 reads CASSIPTSGGYQETQYF. As DNA, the CDR3 is TGCGCCAGCAGCATCCCGACTAGCGGGGGGTACCAAGAGACCCAGTACTTC.

This chain joins TRBV7-9 and TRBJ1-3; D ambiguous. Trimming stripped 2 bases from V and 4 bases from J, with 3 bases between. Per the germline V gene, CDR1 is SEHNR and CDR2 is FQNEAQ (reference sequence). The CDR3 is 12 residues long. The CDR3 DNA follows: TGTGCCAGCAGCTTATCAGGAAACACCATATATTTT. Translated, it gives CASSLSGNTIYF.

J is TRBJ2-7 and V is TRBV10-1; weak D call: TRBD2 (5 bases). This CDR3 region has 15 residues. CDR1 and CDR2 from the germline V gene are WNHNN and SYGVQD (reference sequence). The V end was cut by 0 bases, the J end by 3 bases, with 12 bases between. CDR3 in DNA: TGCGCCAGCAGTGAGTCGCGGACGGGGTACTACGAGCAGTACTTC. Protein: CASSESRTGYYEQYF.